The 26 T cell receptor beta chains reported below all come from one sample, sequenced in a study of blood T cell repertoires in COVID-19. Clones were sequenced by immunoSEQ multiplex PCR, and TCRdb holds only the in-frame ones, with some missing. This table has roughly 200,000 clones, around nine tenths appearing once. The specimen sequenced was PBMCs or T cells enriched from blood (not recorded which). The origin of the receptors is a woman in her 30s with acute COVID-19.

V usage is TRBV24-1 and J usage is TRBJ2-1; TRBD1 might be the D (7 bases). The CDR3 runs to 17 residues. The ends were cut back, 3 bases at V and 0 bases at J, with 14 bases in the middle. Germline CDR1 KGHDR, CDR2 SFDVKD. The CDR3, as DNA: TGTGCCACCAGTGATCCGGAGGGGACAGCCTCCTACAATGAGCAGTTCTTC. It codes for CATSDPEGTASYNEQFF.

The chain has TRBV25-1 and TRBJ2-7; 8 bases fit TRBD1. This CDR3 comprises 15 residues. Germline-derived CDR1 and CDR2 are MGHDK and SYGVNS. With V trimmed by 3 bases and J by 5 bases, 9 bases remained unmatched. CDR3: CASSDFGQGVHEQYF. CDR3 nucleotides: TGTGCCAGCAGTGATTTCGGACAGGGAGTACACGAGCAGTACTTC.

The chain recombines TRBV10-3 with TRBJ2-7; 7 bases are a match to TRBD2. The CDR3 sequence is 16 residues long. After removal of 3 bases from V and 0 bases from J, the junction contained 8 bases not matched to a gene. Germline assignment: CDR1 ENHRY and CDR2 SYGVKD. As DNA, the CDR3 is TGTGCCATCAGTGATGGAAAGCGGGGAAGCTCCTACGAGCAGTACTTC. This gives the protein CAISDGKRGSSYEQYF.

V gene TRBV29-1 combines with J gene TRBJ2-3; D is unresolved. V lost 6 bases, J lost 2 bases, and 12 bases lay in between. Germline lookup yields CDR1 SQVTM and CDR2 ANQGSEA. CDR3 length: 13 amino acids. This chain's CDR3 is CSVTREVTDTQYF. In nucleotides, the CDR3 is TGCAGCGTGACCCGTGAGGTCACAGATACGCAGTATTTT.

This chain links TRBV10-3 with TRBJ2-7; 9 nucleotides agree with TRBD2. Germline V gives CDR1 ENHRY, CDR2 SYGVKD. The junction had 10 bases not matched to a gene; V was cut back by 7 bases and J by 6 bases. The CDR3 runs to 14 residues. CDR3 bases: TGTGCCATCAACGCGGCGGGGGGGCCCTCCGAGCAGTACTTC. Its translation: CAINAAGGPSEQYF.

This chain joins TRBV30 and TRBJ2-2; TRBD1 is a possible D gene (7 bases). Trimming stripped 4 bases from V and 5 bases from J, with 14 bases between. The CDR3 is 14 amino acids. CDR1 is GTSNPN, CDR2 SVGIG, per germline (reference sequence). DNA of the CDR3: TGTGCCTGGACCCTGACAGGGAGGACCGGGGAGCTGTTTTTT. Amino acids: CAWTLTGRTGELFF. Full variable domain (missing parts from reference TRBV30 and TRBJ2-2): SQTIHQWPATLVQPVGSPLSLECTVEGTSNPNLYWYRQAAGRGLQLLFYSVGIGQISSEVPQNLSASRPQDRQFILSSKKLLLSDSGFYLCAWTLTGRTGELFFGEGSRLTVL.

This chain joins TRBV27 and TRBJ1-1; 8 positions agree with TRBD1. J gave up 5 bases and V 0 bases, and 2 bases lay outside the gene matches. The germline CDR1 and CDR2 sequences are MNHEY and SMNVEV (reference sequence). This CDR3 contains 14 residues. This CDR3 reads CASSLSQGATEAFF. The CDR3, as DNA: TGTGCCAGCAGTTTATCGCAGGGGGCAACTGAAGCTTTCTTT.

V gene TRBV18 combines with J gene TRBJ2-7; TRBD1 aligns across 7 bases. The CDR3 consists of 15 residues. Germline CDR1 is KGHSH and CDR2 is LQKENI. The ends lost 1 base at V and 5 bases at J; junction bases unmatched: 8. The CDR3 spells CASSPQAGGHNEQYF. In nucleotides, the CDR3 is TGTGCCAGCTCACCACAGGCAGGGGGACATAACGAGCAGTACTTC.

The rearrangement links TRBV19 to TRBJ1-1, with D unresolved. This CDR3 is 13 amino acids long. V was cut by 8 bases and J by 0 bases, with 10 bases left in between. CDR1 and CDR2 (germline): LNHDA, SQIVND (reference sequence). The CDR3 sequence is CASRTYMNTEAFF. CDR3 coding DNA: TGTGCCAGTCGAACTTATATGAACACTGAAGCTTTCTTT.

This sequence joins TRBV4-1 and TRBJ1-1, with 8 nucleotides matching TRBD1. The CDR3 sequence is 17 residues long. CDR1 and CDR2 (germline): MGHRA, YSYEKL. Losses at the gene ends were 4 bases for V and 4 bases for J; bases not matched to a gene: 14. CDR3 amino acids: CASSRRQGQLESTEAFF. The CDR3, as DNA: TGCGCCAGCAGCCGTAGACAGGGGCAGCTGGAAAGCACTGAAGCTTTCTTT.

The chain links TRBV19 to TRBJ2-1, with 8 nucleotides matching TRBD1. CDR1 and CDR2 (germline): LNHDA, SQIVND (reference sequence). V shed 5 bases, J shed 6 bases, and the junction held 9 bases outside the gene matches. CDR3 length equals 15 residues. The CDR3 sequence is CASSVTGARSNEQFF. The CDR3 DNA reads TGTGCCAGTAGTGTGACAGGGGCTAGGTCCAATGAGCAGTTCTTC. Filled out from reference TRBV19 and TRBJ2-1, the complete variable domain reads DGGITQSPKYLFRKEGQNVTLSCEQNLNHDAMYWYRQDPGQGLRLIYYSQIVNDFQKGDIAEGYSVSREKKESFPLTVTSAQKNPTAFYLCASSVTGARSNEQFFGPGTRLTVL.

This clone appeared once. This chain joins TRBV4-1 and TRBJ1-2, with 7 positions matching TRBD1. Germline CDR1 reads MGHRA; CDR2 reads YSYEKL. Trimming at V came to 0 bases and at J to 8 bases, leaving 6 bases not matched to a gene. The CDR3 runs to 14 residues. CDR3 sequence reads: CASSQDRTGVGYTF. CDR3 nucleotide sequence: TGCGCCAGCAGCCAAGATAGAACAGGGGTAGGCTACACCTTC.

This clone was counted once. The chain is built from TRBV5-8 and TRBJ1-1; D gene uncertain. Trimming removed 4 bases at V and 0 bases at J, with 10 bases between. Germline CDR1 is SGHTS and CDR2 is YDEGEE. CDR3 length equals 14 residues. The CDR3 reads CASSVPQVNTEAFF. The CDR3 DNA reads TGTGCCAGCAGCGTCCCGCAGGTGAACACTGAAGCTTTCTTT.

V is TRBV5-4 and J is TRBJ2-1, with no clear D. The CDR3 has 12 residues. Per the germline V gene, CDR1 is SGHNT and CDR2 is YYREEE (reference sequence). The V gene lost 2 bases and the J gene lost 3 bases, with 3 bases spanning the gap. CDR3 nucleotides: TGTGCCAGCAGCTTTCACTACAATGAGCAGTTCTTC. Translation gives CASSFHYNEQFF.

The chain couples TRBV6-5 to TRBJ1-6, with D possibly being TRBD1 (5 bases). Trimming cost V 0 bases and J 9 bases, with 12 bases left between them. The CDR3 consists of 15 residues. CDR1 MNHEY and CDR2 SVGAGI come from the germline V gene. In DNA form, the CDR3 reads TGTGCCAGCAGTTACTCCGACTGGGGGGGTTCACCCCTCCACTTT. It translates to CASSYSDWGGSPLHF.

The count of this clone is one. This chain uses TRBV7-9 with TRBJ2-7; TRBD1 matches at 7 bases. V lost 5 bases and J lost 6; bases outside the gene matches: 13. CDR3 length: 15 residues. In germline, CDR1 is SEHNR, CDR2 FQNEAQ (reference sequence). The CDR3 is CASSPRQGWGFEQYF. DNA of the CDR3: TGTGCCAGCAGCCCACGACAGGGATGGGGTTTCGAGCAGTACTTC. Using reference TRBV7-9 and TRBJ2-7 for the parts outside the CDR3, the full variable domain is DTGVSQNPRHKITKRGQNVTFRCDPISEHNRLYWYRQTLGQGPEFLTYFQNEAQLEKSRLLSDRFSAERPKGSFSTLEIQRTEQGDSAMYLCASSPRQGWGFEQYFGPGTRLTVT.

The gene calls are TRBV5-1 and TRBJ2-3, with 12 bases that match TRBD2. Germline V gene sequence: CDR1 SGHRS, CDR2 YFSETQ. The CDR3 loop spans 18 amino acids. Trimming cost V 0 bases and J 6 bases; bases outside gene matches: 11. CDR3 DNA: TGCGCCAGCAGCTTGGAAGGACTAGCGGGGTATTTAGTGGATACGCAGTATTTT. Translating it yields CASSLEGLAGYLVDTQYF.

The chain's CDR3 is CATSDLRGGGSFGTDTQYF. CDR3 coding DNA: TGTGCCACCAGTGATTTAAGGGGCGGGGGGAGTTTTGGCACAGATACGCAGTATTTT. V is TRBV24-1 and J is TRBJ2-3; 8 nucleotides line up with TRBD2. Looked up from germline, CDR1 is KGHDR and CDR2 is SFDVKD. The V and J ends lost 1 base and 1 base, in that order; junction bases with no gene match: 12. This CDR3 is built from 19 residues.

V gene TRBV27 combines with J gene TRBJ1-5; D is undetermined. V was clipped by 5 bases and J by 0 bases, with 11 bases between them. CDR1 and CDR2 (germline): MNHEY, SMNVEV (reference sequence). The CDR3 sequence is 15 residues long. The CDR3 DNA sequence: TGTGCCAGCAGTCCCACCTACTATAGCAATCAGCCCCAGCATTTT. It translates to CASSPTYYSNQPQHF.

V and J are TRBV6-2 or TRBV6-3 and TRBJ1-5; TRBD1 matches at 7 bases. CDR3 size: 16 residues. V lost 6 bases to trimming and J lost 7 bases; unmatched junction nucleotides: 15. Germline CDR1 is MNHEY and CDR2 is SVGEGT. DNA of the CDR3: TGTGCCAGCAGCCTCACCCCGGACAGGCGCGAGCAGCCCCAGCATTTT. Translation: CASSLTPDRREQPQHF.

The V call is TRBV11-2, the J call TRBJ1-3, with 7 positions matching TRBD1. The CDR3 sequence is 14 residues long. Per germline, CDR1 SGHAT and CDR2 FQNNGV. With V trimmed by 4 bases and J by 5 bases, 5 bases remained unmatched. CDR3 in DNA: TGTGCCAGCAGCTCAAACAGGGGTCGAAACACCATATATTTT. Protein sequence: CASSSNRGRNTIYF. Full variable domain (rest looked up from reference TRBV11-2 and TRBJ1-3): EAGVAQSPRYKIIEKRQSVAFWCNPISGHATLYWYQQILGQGPKLLIQFQNNGVVDDSQLPKDRFSAERLKGVDSTLKIQPAKLEDSAVYLCASSSNRGRNTIYFGEGSWLTVV.

This chain links TRBV7-9 with TRBJ2-3; 7 nucleotides line up with TRBD2. V dropped 3 bases and J dropped 4; count of bases not matched to a gene: 7. This CDR3 has 15 residues. Looked up from germline, CDR1 is SEHNR and CDR2 is FQNEAQ (reference sequence). The CDR3 DNA follows: TGTGCCAGCAGCTTGGAGCGGGAATGGGCAGATACGCAGTATTTT. Amino acid sequence: CASSLEREWADTQYF.

The J gene is TRBJ2-1, the V gene TRBV3-1 (or the pseudogene TRBV3-2), with unresolved D. Germline lookup yields CDR1 LGHDT and CDR2 YNNKEL (reference sequence). The V end was cut by 4 bases, the J end by 8 bases, with 9 bases between. The length of the CDR3 is 12 residues. The CDR3 is CASSREVDEQFF. The CDR3 bases are TGTGCCAGCAGCCGAGAAGTAGATGAGCAGTTCTTC.

The rearrangement joins TRBV9 to TRBJ1-2, with 7 positions matching TRBD1. The V gene end was trimmed by 3 bases and the J gene end by 3 bases; junction bases not matched to a gene: 2. Germline CDR1 SGDLS, CDR2 YYNGEE. The CDR3 extends over 13 amino acids. CDR3 amino acids: CASSAQGDYGYTF. The CDR3 nucleotides read TGTGCCAGCAGCGCCCAGGGGGACTATGGCTACACCTTC.

This sequence joins TRBV28 and TRBJ2-2; D possibly corresponds to TRBD1 (5 bases). Germline CDR1 and CDR2: MDHEN and SYDVKM. Between the trimmed V and J ends, which lost 4 bases and 1 base, there was a span of 7 bases. The CDR3 loop spans 14 amino acids. The CDR3 reads CASSSGQNTGELFF. The CDR3 nucleotides read TGTGCCAGCAGTTCCGGACAGAACACCGGGGAGCTGTTTTTT.

The table lists this clone with a few counts. The chain couples TRBV4-1 to TRBJ1-4, with 10 bases aligning to TRBD1. The CDR3 length is 18 residues. Looked up from germline, CDR1 is MGHRA and CDR2 is YSYEKL. The J segment lost 7 bases and the V segment lost 0 bases, leaving 11 bases of the junction unmatched. The CDR3 sequence is CASSQERGQGRAGEKLFF. The CDR3 nucleotides read TGCGCCAGCAGCCAAGAGAGGGGACAGGGGCGTGCGGGTGAAAAACTGTTTTTT.